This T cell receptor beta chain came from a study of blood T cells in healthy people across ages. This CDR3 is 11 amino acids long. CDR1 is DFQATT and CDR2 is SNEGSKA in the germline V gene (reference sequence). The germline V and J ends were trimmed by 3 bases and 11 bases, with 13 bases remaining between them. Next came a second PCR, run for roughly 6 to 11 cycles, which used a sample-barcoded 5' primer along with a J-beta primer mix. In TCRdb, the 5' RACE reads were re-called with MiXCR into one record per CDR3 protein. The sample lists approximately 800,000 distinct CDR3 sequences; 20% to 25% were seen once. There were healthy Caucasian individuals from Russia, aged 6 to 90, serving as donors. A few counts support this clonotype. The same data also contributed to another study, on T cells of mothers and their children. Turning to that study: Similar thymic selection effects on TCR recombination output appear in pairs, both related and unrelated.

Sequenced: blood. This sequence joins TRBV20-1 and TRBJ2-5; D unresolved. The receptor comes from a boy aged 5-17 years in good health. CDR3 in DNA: TGCAGTGCTAGGGACCCTGTTTTGCAGTACTTC. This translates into CSARDPVLQYF.